The clone carrying this T cell receptor (beta chain) occurred many times. V lost 4 bases, J lost 7 bases, and 8 bases stayed unmatched. This CDR3 is 15 amino acids long. Germline V gene data show CDR1 as LGHDT and CDR2 as YNNKEL (reference sequence). These data belong to a study of blood T cell repertoires in COVID-19. Here immunoSEQ multiplex PCR was the method, and the copy in TCRdb shows in-frame clones only, minus some. This sample yields about 140,000 clones, of which 70% to 90% are seen a single time; about 8% belongs to the top ten. The clonotype comes from a woman in her fifties or sixties with acute or convalescent COVID-19. Material for sequencing was peripheral blood. The chain couples TRBV3-1 (or the pseudogene TRBV3-2) to TRBJ2-2, with TRBD2 matching 8 bases. As DNA, the CDR3 is TGTGCCAGCAGCCCGCGGGGGGATGGGGACGGGGAGCTGTTTTTT. It codes for CASSPRGDGDGELFF.